These T cell receptor beta chains were read from a single sample in a study of cytomegalovirus exposure and HLA in healthy donors. Data came from immunoSEQ multiplex PCR; TCRdb stores just in-frame clones and leaves some out. The table lists around 150,000 clones. Sequences were obtained from PBMCs. Every receptor here comes from an older woman in good health and CMV-seronegative. CDR3s include the opening cysteine and the closing phenylalanine or tryptophan. A D gene is named only where the DNA matches it firmly.

TRBJ1-3	NA	TRBV19	TGTGCCAGTAGTATTAGCCACCTTGGAAACACCATATATTTT	CASSISHLGNTIYF
TRBJ1-2	TRBD1	TRBV6-5	TGTGCCAGCAGTTACTCGGTGGAGGGGGCATTTGGCTACACCTTC	CASSYSVEGAFGYTF
TRBJ2-1	NA	TRBV2	TGTGCCAGCAAAGTCTTTCTGGCAGGGGACAATGAGCAGTTCTTC	CASKVFLAGDNEQFF
TRBJ2-5	TRBD1	TRBV5-4	TGTGCCAGCAGCCCCGGAGGCCAGGGGGCCACACAAGAGACCCAGTACTTC	CASSPGGQGATQETQYF
TRBJ2-1	TRBD2	TRBV4-3	TGCGCCAGCAGCCTTAGCGGGGAGGGTCACAATGAGCAGTTCTTC	CASSLSGEGHNEQFF
TRBJ1-1	NA	TRBV18	TGTGCCAGCTCACCAGCCGGGTTTGTGAACACTGAAGCTTTCTTT	CASSPAGFVNTEAFF
TRBJ1-4	NA	TRBV20-1	TGCAGTGCTACAACAGGGAAAAAACTGTTTTTT	CSATTGKKLFF
TRBJ1-3	NA	TRBV19	TGTGCCAGTAGTACTCTACAGAGCTCTGGAAACACCATATATTTT	CASSTLQSSGNTIYF
TRBJ1-1	NA	TRBV12-5	TGTGCTAGTGGTTTTCGAGCCTCGCTTCAAGCTTTCTTT	CASGFRASLQAFF
TRBJ1-1	TRBD1	TRBV7-9	TGTGCCAGCAGCCGGCAGACAGGGCGCCTTAGTGAAGCTTTCTTT	CASSRQTGRLSEAFF
TRBJ2-1	TRBD2	TRBV10-3	TGTGCCATCAGTGTGGGAGCGGGAGGGCCGGGTGAGCAGTTCTTC	CAISVGAGGPGEQFF
TRBJ2-7	NA	TRBV5-4	TGTGCCAGCAGCTTGGGCAGGACCTACGAGCAGTACTTC	CASSLGRTYEQYF
TRBJ2-3	TRBD2	TRBV9	TGTGCCAGCAGCGTAGAAACTAGCGGGAGTGGGTTTGGCACAGATACGCAGTATTTT	CASSVETSGSGFGTDTQYF
TRBJ2-3	TRBD2	TRBV7-9	TGTGCCAGCAGTCGATTAGCGGGAGGCGGGGCAGATACGCAGTATTTT	CASSRLAGGGADTQYF
TRBJ1-6	NA	TRBV6-5	TGTGCCAGCAGTTATGTCGATTCACCCCTCCACTTT	CASSYVDSPLHF
TRBJ2-5	NA	TRBV6-5	TGTGCCAGCACCACATGGGGAGAGAGGGAGACCCAGTACTTC	CASTTWGERETQYF
TRBJ2-6	TRBD1	TRBV11-2	TGTGCCAGCAGCTTACAGGGGGCCTCTGGGGCCAACGTCCTGACTTTC	CASSLQGASGANVLTF
TRBJ2-3	NA	TRBV7-3	TGTGCCAGCAGCTTAATTGGGGGGTCTTCGGCGGGGCTGGGGAATACGCAGTATTTT	CASSLIGGSSAGLGNTQYF
TRBJ2-7	NA	TRBV5-1	TGCGCCAGCAGCGCGAATAGAGAGCAGTACTTC	CASSANREQYF
TRBJ2-5	NA	TRBV4-1	TGCGCCAGCAGCCAAGCCGACAGGCTGTACCAAGAGACCCAGTACTTC	CASSQADRLYQETQYF
TRBJ2-5	NA	TRBV13	TGTGCCAGCAGCTTAGAGCTAGCTCGGGAGACCCAGTACTTC	CASSLELARETQYF
TRBJ2-7	TRBD2	TRBV5-1	TGCGCCAGCAGCTTGGTGGGAGGGGTCCACGAGCAGTACTTC	CASSLVGGVHEQYF
TRBJ1-1	NA	TRBV2	TGTGCCAGCAGTAGGGGCCAGGCCAGCGCTGAAGCTTTCTTT	CASSRGQASAEAFF
TRBJ1-3	NA	TRBV4-2	TGTGCCAGCAGAGGTGGAGGGATCGGGTCTGGAAACACCATATATTTT	CASRGGGIGSGNTIYF
TRBJ1-2	TRBD1	TRBV2	TGTGCCAGCAGTGGTGGGACAGGGCTCTTCTATGGCTACACCTTC	CASSGGTGLFYGYTF
TRBJ1-4	TRBD1	TRBV2	TGTGCCAGCACCCGAGGACAGGACGAAAAACTGTTTTTT	CASTRGQDEKLFF
TRBJ2-3	NA	TRBV6-5	TGTGCCAGCAGTTACCCTAGTACAGATACGCAGTATTTT	CASSYPSTDTQYF
TRBJ2-2	TRBD1	TRBV7-2	TGTGCCAGCAGTGACAGGGGAAACACCGGGGAGCTGTTTTTT	CASSDRGNTGELFF
TRBJ1-2	NA	TRBV5-4	TGTGCCAGCAGCTTGCACTTGGGGGCTGGTGGCTACACCTTC	CASSLHLGAGGYTF
TRBJ2-5	TRBD2	TRBV7-3	TGTGCCAGCAGCTTAACGGGGTTAGGACTAGCGGGGCAAGAGACCCAGTACTTC	CASSLTGLGLAGQETQYF
TRBJ2-3	TRBD1	TRBV10-3	TGTGCCATCGGACATCATACCGACAGGGGTAACCCAGATACGCAGTATTTT	CAIGHHTDRGNPDTQYF
TRBJ1-6	NA	TRBV2	TGTGCCAGCAGTGTCGGGACACCCGTTTCACCCCTCCACTTT	CASSVGTPVSPLHF
TRBJ2-3	TRBD2	TRBV4-2	TGTGCCAGCAGCCAAGGGGAGCGGGGGGCCAGCACAGATACGCAGTATTTT	CASSQGERGASTDTQYF
TRBJ1-1	NA	TRBV7-8	TGTGCCAGCAGCTCGGAGTTTCGTGGGACTGAAGCTTTCTTT	CASSSEFRGTEAFF
TRBJ2-5	NA	TRBV7-8	TGTGCCAGCAGCTTACCCCCCCGAGAGACCCAGTACTTC	CASSLPPRETQYF
TRBJ2-7	TRBD1	TRBV7-9	TGTGCCAGCAGCTTGCCACAGGGGGCTCGCGAGCAGTACTTC	CASSLPQGAREQYF
TRBJ2-7	TRBD2	TRBV11-3	TGTGCCAGCAGCTTAGCCCCGGGAGGTACCTACGAGCAGTACTTC	CASSLAPGGTYEQYF
TRBJ2-1	TRBD1	TRBV14	TGTGCCAGCAGCCAAGATCCGGGACAGGGTTACAATGAGCAGTTCTTC	CASSQDPGQGYNEQFF
TRBJ1-4	NA	TRBV13	TGTGCCAGCAGCTTAGGCGTGTACAGGGCTAATGAAAAACTGTTTTTT	CASSLGVYRANEKLFF
TRBJ2-2	TRBD1	TRBV7-9	TGTGCCAGCAGCTTAAATCGACAGGGTAGAAAGGGGGAGCTGTTTTTT	CASSLNRQGRKGELFF
TRBJ1-2	TRBD1	TRBV10-3	TGTGCCATCAGTGAGTCGGGACAGCGAGGCTACACCTTC	CAISESGQRGYTF
TRBJ2-7	NA	TRBV18	TGTGCCAGCTCACCACTCGGGGGTGGGGTCTACGAGCAGTACTTC	CASSPLGGGVYEQYF
TRBJ2-3	TRBD1	TRBV10-1	TGCGCCAGCAGTGCCCGGGACAGGGGGGAGGCCGGGGCGGATACGCAGTATTTT	CASSARDRGEAGADTQYF
TRBJ1-5	NA	TRBV10-3	TGTGCCATCAGTGACTGGCGGGGTGGGAGCAATCAGCCCCAGCATTTT	CAISDWRGGSNQPQHF
TRBJ1-3	TRBD1	TRBV5-1	TGCGCCAGCAGCTTGGCAGCAGGGGGTCAAAACACCATATATTTT	CASSLAAGGQNTIYF
TRBJ2-7	TRBD2	TRBV19	TGTGCCAGTAGTATACAGTTCCTAGCGGGAGGGTCCGAGCAGTACTTC	CASSIQFLAGGSEQYF
TRBJ2-3	NA	TRBV7-9	TGTGCCAGCAGCTTAGCCGGGTTTTCAGATACGCAGTATTTT	CASSLAGFSDTQYF
TRBJ2-7	TRBD1	TRBV5-1	TGCGCCAGCAGCGTCTGGACAGGGGCCTACGAGCAGTACTTC	CASSVWTGAYEQYF
TRBJ2-5	TRBD2	TRBV6-1	TGTGCCAGCAGTGAAGGACTAGCGGGAGTTTTAACAGAGACCCAGTACTTC	CASSEGLAGVLTETQYF
TRBJ2-7	TRBD2	TRBV6-5	TGTGCCAGCAGACGGGGGGTCTCGGCCTACGAGCAGTACTTC	CASRRGVSAYEQYF
TRBJ2-3	NA	TRBV4-3	TGCGCCAGCAGCCAAGCAGGACACTCAACTAGCACAGATACGCAGTATTTT	CASSQAGHSTSTDTQYF
TRBJ1-2	TRBD1	TRBV6-6	TGTGCCAGTGTTCGGGACAGGGTGAAGGATGGCTACACCTTC	CASVRDRVKDGYTF
TRBJ2-2	NA	TRBV18	TGTGCCAGCTCACGGTTCCCGGAGGTGACGTTGAGCGGGGAGCTGTTTTTT	CASSRFPEVTLSGELFF
TRBJ2-7	NA	TRBV2	TGTGCCAGCAGCTGGCTCCGGACTACCGGCCACGAGCAGTACTTC	CASSWLRTTGHEQYF
TRBJ2-7	TRBD1	TRBV7-2	TGTGCCAGCAGCTTGAGGGGACAGGGGAGATCCTACGAGCAGTACTTC	CASSLRGQGRSYEQYF
TRBJ1-3	NA	TRBV9	TGTGCCAGTGGTAGGGGGACTGGAAACACCATATATTTT	CASGRGTGNTIYF
TRBJ2-2	TRBD1	TRBV7-3	TGTGCCAGCAGCTTGACAGGGGTGGCCGGGGAGCTGTTTTTT	CASSLTGVAGELFF
TRBJ1-5	NA	TRBV11-2	TGTGCCAGCAGCTTAGTCTCAGGGGATCAGCCCCAGCATTTT	CASSLVSGDQPQHF
TRBJ1-6	NA	TRBV7-2	TGTGCCAGCAGCTTAGACCCGACAGGCCGGAGCTCACCCCTCCACTTT	CASSLDPTGRSSPLHF